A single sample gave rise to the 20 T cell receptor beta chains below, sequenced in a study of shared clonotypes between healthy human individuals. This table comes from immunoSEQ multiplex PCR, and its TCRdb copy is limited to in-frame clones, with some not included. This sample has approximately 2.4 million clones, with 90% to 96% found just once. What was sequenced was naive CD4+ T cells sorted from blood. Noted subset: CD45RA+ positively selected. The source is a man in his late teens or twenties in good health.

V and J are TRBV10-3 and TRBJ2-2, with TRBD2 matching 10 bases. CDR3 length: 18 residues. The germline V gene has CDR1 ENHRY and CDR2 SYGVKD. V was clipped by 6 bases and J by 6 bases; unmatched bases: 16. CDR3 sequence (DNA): TGTGCCATCAGCCTGACACCCCTCAGCGGGGGGGCCCCCGGGGAGCTGTTTTTT. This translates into CAISLTPLSGGAPGELFF.

The CDR3 here is CASRAGAMGTIYF. CDR3 in DNA: TGTGCCAGTAGAGCAGGGGCCATGGGGACCATATATTTT. This rearrangement joins TRBV19 to TRBJ1-3; the D gene is possibly TRBD1 (6 bases). CDR1 is LNHDA, CDR2 SQIVND, per germline (reference sequence). V gave up 6 bases and J gave up 10 bases, with 16 bases separating them. CDR3 size: 13 residues.

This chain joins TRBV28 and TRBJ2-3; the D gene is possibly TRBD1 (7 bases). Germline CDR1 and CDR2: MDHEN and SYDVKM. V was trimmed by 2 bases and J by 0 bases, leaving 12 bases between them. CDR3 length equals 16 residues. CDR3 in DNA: TGTGCCAGCAGTTTAGGAGGGGGCCCAAGCACAGATACGCAGTATTTT. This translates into CASSLGGGPSTDTQYF. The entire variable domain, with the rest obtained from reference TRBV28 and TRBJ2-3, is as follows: DVKVTQSSRYLVKRTGEKVFLECVQDMDHENMFWYRQDPGLGLRLIYFSYDVKMKEKGDIPEGYSVSREKKERFSLILESASTNQTSMYLCASSLGGGPSTDTQYFGPGTRLTVL.

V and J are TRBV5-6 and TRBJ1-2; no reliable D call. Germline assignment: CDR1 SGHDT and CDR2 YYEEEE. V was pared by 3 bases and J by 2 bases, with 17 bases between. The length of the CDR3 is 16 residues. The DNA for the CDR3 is TGTGCCAGCAGCTCCGGTTTGGGAGATTCAAACTATGGCTACACCTTC. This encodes CASSSGLGDSNYGYTF.

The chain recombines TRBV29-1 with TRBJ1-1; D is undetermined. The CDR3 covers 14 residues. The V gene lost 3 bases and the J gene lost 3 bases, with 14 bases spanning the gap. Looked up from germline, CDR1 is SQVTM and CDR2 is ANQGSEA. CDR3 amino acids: CSVDGRLADTEAFF. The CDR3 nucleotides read TGCAGCGTTGATGGCCGACTCGCGGACACTGAAGCTTTCTTT.

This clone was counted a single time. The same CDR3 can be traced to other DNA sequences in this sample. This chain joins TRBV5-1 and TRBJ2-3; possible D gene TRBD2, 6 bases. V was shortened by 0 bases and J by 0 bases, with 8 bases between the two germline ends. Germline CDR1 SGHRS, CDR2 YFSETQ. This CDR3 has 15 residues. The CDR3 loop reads CASSLVGRSTDTQYF. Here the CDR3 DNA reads TGCGCCAGCAGCTTGGTAGGGAGGAGCACAGATACGCAGTATTTT. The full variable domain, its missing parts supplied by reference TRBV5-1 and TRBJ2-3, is KAGVTQTPRYLIKTRGQQVTLSCSPISGHRSVSWYQQTPGQGLQFLFEYFSETQRNKGNFPGRFSGRQFSNSRSEMNVSTLELGDSALYLCASSLVGRSTDTQYFGPGTRLTVL.

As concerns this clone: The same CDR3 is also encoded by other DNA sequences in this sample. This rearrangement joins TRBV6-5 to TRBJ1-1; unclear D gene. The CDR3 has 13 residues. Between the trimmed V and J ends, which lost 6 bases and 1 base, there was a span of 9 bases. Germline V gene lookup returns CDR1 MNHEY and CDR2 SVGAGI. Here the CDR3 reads CASRRTENTEAFF. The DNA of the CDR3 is TGTGCCAGCAGGCGAACAGAGAACACTGAAGCTTTCTTT.

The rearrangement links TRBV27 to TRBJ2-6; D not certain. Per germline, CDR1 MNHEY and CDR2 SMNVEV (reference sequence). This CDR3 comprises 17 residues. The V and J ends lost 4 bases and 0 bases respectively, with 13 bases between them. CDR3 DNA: TGTGCCAGCAGTTCTCCGACTCTGGCCTCTGGGGCCAACGTCCTGACTTTC. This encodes CASSSPTLASGANVLTF. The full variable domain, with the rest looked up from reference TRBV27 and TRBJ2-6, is EAQVTQNPRYLITVTGKKLTVTCSQNMNHEYMSWYRQDPGLGLRQIYYSMNVEVTDKGDVPEGYKVSRKEKRNFPLILESPSPNQTSLYFCASSSPTLASGANVLTFGAGSRLTVL.

The CDR3: CAISESAGKGNYGYTF. DNA of the CDR3: TGTGCCATCAGTGAGTCGGCGGGAAAAGGGAACTATGGCTACACCTTC. V is TRBV10-3 and J is TRBJ1-2; D gene ambiguous. The CDR3 extends over 16 amino acids. The V end was cut by 0 bases, the J end by 2 bases, with 13 bases between. CDR1 and CDR2 (germline): ENHRY, SYGVKD.

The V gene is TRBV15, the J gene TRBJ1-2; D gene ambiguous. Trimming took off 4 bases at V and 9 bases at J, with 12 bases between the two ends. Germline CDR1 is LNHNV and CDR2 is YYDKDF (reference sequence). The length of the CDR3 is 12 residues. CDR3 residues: CATSIPGERYTF. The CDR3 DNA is TGTGCCACCAGCATCCCCGGGGAGCGCTACACCTTC.

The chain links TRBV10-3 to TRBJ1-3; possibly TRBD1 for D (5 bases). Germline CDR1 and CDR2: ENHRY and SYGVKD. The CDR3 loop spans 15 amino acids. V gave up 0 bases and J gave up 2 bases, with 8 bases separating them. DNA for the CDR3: TGTGCCATCAGTGAGTCCGCAGGGCCTGGAAACACCATATATTTT. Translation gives CAISESAGPGNTIYF.

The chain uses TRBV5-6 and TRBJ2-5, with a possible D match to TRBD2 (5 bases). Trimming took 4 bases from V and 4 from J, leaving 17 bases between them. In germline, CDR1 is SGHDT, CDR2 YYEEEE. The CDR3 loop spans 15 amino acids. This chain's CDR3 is CASSQRALPGETQYF. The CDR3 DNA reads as TGTGCCAGCAGCCAGAGGGCCCTCCCTGGAGAGACCCAGTACTTC.

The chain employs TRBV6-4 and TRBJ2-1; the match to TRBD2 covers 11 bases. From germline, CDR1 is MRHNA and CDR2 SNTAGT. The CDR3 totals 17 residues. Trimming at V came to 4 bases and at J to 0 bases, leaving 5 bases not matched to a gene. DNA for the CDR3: TGTGCCAGCAGTGCCTACCTAGCGGGAGGCTCCTACAATGAGCAGTTCTTC. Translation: CASSAYLAGGSYNEQFF.

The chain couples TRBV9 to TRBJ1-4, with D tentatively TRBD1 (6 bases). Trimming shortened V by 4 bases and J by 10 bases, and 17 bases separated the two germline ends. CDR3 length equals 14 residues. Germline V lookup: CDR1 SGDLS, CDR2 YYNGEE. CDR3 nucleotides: TGTGCCAGCAGCCCACAGGGAAATGGGGTAAAACTGTTTTTT. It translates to CASSPQGNGVKLFF.

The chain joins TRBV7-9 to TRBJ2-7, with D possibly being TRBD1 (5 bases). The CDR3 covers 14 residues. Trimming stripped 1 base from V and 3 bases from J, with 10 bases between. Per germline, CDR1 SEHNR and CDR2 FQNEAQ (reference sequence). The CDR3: CASSLVTEYYEQYF. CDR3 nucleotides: TGTGCCAGCAGCTTAGTGACAGAGTACTACGAGCAGTACTTC.

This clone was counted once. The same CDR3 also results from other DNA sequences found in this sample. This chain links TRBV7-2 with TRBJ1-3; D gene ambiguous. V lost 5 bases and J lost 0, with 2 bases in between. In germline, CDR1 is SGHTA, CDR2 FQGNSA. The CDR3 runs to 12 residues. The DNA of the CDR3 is TGTGCCAGCAGCATCTCTGGAAACACCATATATTTT. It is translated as CASSISGNTIYF.

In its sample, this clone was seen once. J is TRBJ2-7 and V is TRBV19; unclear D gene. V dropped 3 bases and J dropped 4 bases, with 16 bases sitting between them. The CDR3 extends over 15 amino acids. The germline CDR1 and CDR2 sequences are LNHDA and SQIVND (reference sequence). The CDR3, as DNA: TGTGCCAGTAGTATTGATTACGGCGGTGGATACGAGCAGTACTTC. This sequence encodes CASSIDYGGGYEQYF.

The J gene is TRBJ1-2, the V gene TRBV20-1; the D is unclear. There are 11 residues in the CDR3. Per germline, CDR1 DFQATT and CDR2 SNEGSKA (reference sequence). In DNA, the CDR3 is TGCAGCCGTGACTCCGTGTGTGGCTACACCTTC. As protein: CSRDSVCGYTF.

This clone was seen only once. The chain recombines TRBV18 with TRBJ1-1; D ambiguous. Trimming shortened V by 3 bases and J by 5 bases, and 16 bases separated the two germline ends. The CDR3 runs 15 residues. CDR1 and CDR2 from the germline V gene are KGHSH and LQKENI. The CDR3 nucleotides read TGTGCCAGCTCACCTATGGATAGTCAGAAAACTGAAGCTTTCTTT. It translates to CASSPMDSQKTEAFF.

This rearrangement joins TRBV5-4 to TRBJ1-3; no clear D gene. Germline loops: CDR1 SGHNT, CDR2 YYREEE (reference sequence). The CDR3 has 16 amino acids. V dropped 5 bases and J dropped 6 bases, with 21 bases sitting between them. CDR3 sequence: CASSQPSLGQTNTIYF. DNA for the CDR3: TGTGCCAGCAGTCAACCCAGCTTGGGTCAGACAAACACCATATATTTT. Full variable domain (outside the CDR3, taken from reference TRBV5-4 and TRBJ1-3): ETGVTQSPTHLIKTRGQQVTLRCSSQSGHNTVSWYQQALGQGPQFIFQYYREEENGRGNFPPRFSGLQFPNYSSELNVNALELDDSALYLCASSQPSLGQTNTIYFGEGSWLTVV.